One T cell receptor beta chain is described in this entry. This CDR3 has 15 amino acids. Looked up from germline, CDR1 is SGHVS and CDR2 is FNYEAQ. V lost 5 bases, J lost 6 bases, and 20 bases lay in between. This entry comes from a study of blood T cell repertoires in COVID-19. Study details: Both acute and convalescent COVID-19 samples were obtained from the United States, Italy and Spain. T cells, B-cell-depleted T cells, or PBMCs supplied cDNA or gDNA.

In the study's own analysis: Reference gene primer amplification yielded estimated nucleated cell counts. Generated by immunoSEQ multiplex PCR, the TCRdb table keeps only in-frame clones and is missing some. V, J and clone size derive from that table, while D and trimming were established from the DNA sequence. Counted here are about 190,000 clones, about 81% occurring once; the ten biggest clones make up about an eighth. The genes are TRBV7-6 and TRBJ2-7; D might be TRBD2 (5 bases). Sequencing was done on a sample of peripheral blood. The clonotype was recovered from a woman older than 75 with COVID-19, enrolled during active disease. The CDR3 region is CASSPARAGVAEQYF. The CDR3 coding sequence is TGTGCCAGCAGCCCCGCGCGGGCGGGTGTGGCCGAGCAGTACTTC.